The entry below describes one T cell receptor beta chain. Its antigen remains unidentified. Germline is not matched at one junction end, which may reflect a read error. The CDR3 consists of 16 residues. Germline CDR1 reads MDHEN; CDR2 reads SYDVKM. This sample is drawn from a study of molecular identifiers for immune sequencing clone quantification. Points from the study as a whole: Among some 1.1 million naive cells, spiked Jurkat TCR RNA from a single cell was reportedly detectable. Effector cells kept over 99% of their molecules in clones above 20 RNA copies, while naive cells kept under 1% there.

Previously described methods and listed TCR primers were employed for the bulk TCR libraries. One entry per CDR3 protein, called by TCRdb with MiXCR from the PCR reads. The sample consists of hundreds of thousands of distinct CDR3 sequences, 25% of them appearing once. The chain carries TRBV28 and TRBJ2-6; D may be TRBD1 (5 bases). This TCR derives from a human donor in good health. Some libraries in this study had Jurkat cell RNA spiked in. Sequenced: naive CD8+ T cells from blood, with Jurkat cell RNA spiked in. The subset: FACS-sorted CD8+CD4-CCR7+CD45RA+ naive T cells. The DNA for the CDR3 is TGTGCCAGCAGTTTTGGCAACTTCTCTGGGGCCAACATCCTGACTTTC. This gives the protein CASSFGNFSGANILTF.